Listed here is a single T cell receptor beta chain. Antigen unknown. This entry is derived from a study of OX40 agonist ivuxolimab in advanced cancers. At the level of the study: Intravenous ivuxolimab was administered to patients every 2 weeks at 0.01 to 10 mg/kg.

The CDR3 spans 15 residues. Looked up from germline, CDR1 is SGHAT and CDR2 is FQNNGV. Sequenced by immunoSEQ multiplex PCR; TCRdb stores in-frame clones only, minus some. The repertoire holds about 36,000 clones, with about four fifths as singletons. Study findings and constraints: Dosing at 0.1 to 3.0 mg/kg was accompanied by clonal expansion of CD4+ and CD8+ blood T cells by week 6. Also present in some nonresponders was a low level of normalized T-cell clonal expansion. Relatively little clonal expansion, among the lowest observed, appeared in partial responders at 0.1-3.0 mg/kg.

The origin of this receptor is an adult with an advanced solid tumor such as melanoma, head and neck, liver or kidney cancer. This specimen was CD4+ or CD8+ T cells sorted from blood, taken in a trial of the OX40 agonist ivuxolimab. This rearrangement joins TRBV11-2 to TRBJ2-5; D is undetermined. The J call is uncertain, as TRBJ2-7 better fits the DNA end. In DNA, the CDR3 is TGTGCCAGCAGCTTAGATTTGGGCACCTCCTACGAGCAGTACTTC. As protein: CASSLDLGTSYEQYF.